The clone carrying this T cell receptor (beta chain) was seen repeatedly, ten times or more. No antigen is known for it. This specimen belongs to a study of metastatic and nonmetastatic thyroid tumors. Overall study: Repertoire comparison spanned blood and tumor or nodule tissue of malignant and benign thyroid patients.

General study findings and limits: Within blood and tumor, benign nodules reportedly had significantly lower TCR beta diversity than malignant thyroid tumors did.

The CDR3 contains 15 residues. V gave up 3 bases and J gave up 4 bases, with 13 bases separating them. From germline, CDR1 is LNHDA and CDR2 SQIVND (reference sequence). MiXCR was used by TCRdb to re-call the PCR reads. The sample includes some 64,000 clones, about 3.8% seen only once; the top ten take 20% to 25%. Not a single patient had been given any form of treatment at any point before undergoing thyroid surgery. This receptor was obtained from a female donor with papillary thyroid cancer or a benign thyroid nodule (not recorded which). Some clones in this sample may be carry-over from other donors' samples. The J gene is TRBJ2-1, the V gene TRBV19, with D tentatively TRBD1 (6 bases). What was sequenced was blood. This chain's CDR3 is CASSISGAGYNEQFF. The CDR3 coding sequence is TGTGCCAGTAGTATTTCAGGGGCCGGTTACAATGAGCAGTTCTTC.